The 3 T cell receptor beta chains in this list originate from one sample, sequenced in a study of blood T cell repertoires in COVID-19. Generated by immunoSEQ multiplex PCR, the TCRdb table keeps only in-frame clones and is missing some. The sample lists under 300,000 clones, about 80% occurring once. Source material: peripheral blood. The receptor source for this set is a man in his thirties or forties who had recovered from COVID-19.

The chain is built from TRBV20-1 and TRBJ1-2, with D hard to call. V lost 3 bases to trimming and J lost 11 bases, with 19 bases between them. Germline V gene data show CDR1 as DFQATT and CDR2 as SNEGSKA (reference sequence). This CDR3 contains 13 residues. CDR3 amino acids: CSASFPDKGEYTF. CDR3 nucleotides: TGCAGTGCTAGTTTCCCAGATAAAGGAGAATACACCTTC.

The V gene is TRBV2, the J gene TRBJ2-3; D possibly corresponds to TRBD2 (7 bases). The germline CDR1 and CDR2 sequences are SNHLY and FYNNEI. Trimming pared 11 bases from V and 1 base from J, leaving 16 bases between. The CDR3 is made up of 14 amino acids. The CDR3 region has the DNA TGTGCCGGGTGGGGGGGCGATGGCACAGATACGCAGTATTTT. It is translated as CAGWGGDGTDTQYF.

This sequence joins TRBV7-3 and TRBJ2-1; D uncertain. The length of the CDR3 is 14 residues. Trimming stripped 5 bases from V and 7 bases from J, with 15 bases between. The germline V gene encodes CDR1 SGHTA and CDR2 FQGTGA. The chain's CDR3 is CASSPAGSWNEQFF. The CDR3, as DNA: TGTGCCAGCAGCCCGGCCGGGTCTTGGAATGAGCAGTTCTTC.